Given below is one T cell receptor (beta chain) in context. As yet, its antigen is unknown. The repertoire was sequenced with immunoSEQ multiplex PCR; TCRdb's copy has only in-frame clones and lacks some. Of fewer than 200,000 clones detected, approximately 94% appear once; the ten largest clones hold about 0.31%. Blood specimens came from baseline, cycle 4 day 1, and cycle 7 day 1. This record comes from a study of OX40 agonist ivuxolimab in advanced cancers. For the study at large: Eligibility rules accepted prior anti-PD-1, anti-PD-L1 or anti-CTLA-4 therapy, and roughly 40% had some. Among those treated, three patients had partial responses, one with hepatocellular carcinoma and two with cutaneous melanoma. Whole-study findings and limits: On average, CD8+ T cells had more expanded clones than CD4+.

CDR1 MDHEN and CDR2 SYDVKM come from the germline V gene. V was pared by 8 bases and J by 3 bases, with 17 bases between. The CDR3 runs to 14 residues. The material was CD4+ or CD8+ T cells sorted from blood, obtained in a trial of the OX40 agonist ivuxolimab. The TCR sequence derives from an adult with an advanced solid tumor such as melanoma, head and neck, liver or kidney cancer. The chain joins TRBV28 to TRBJ2-7; possibly TRBD1 or TRBD2 for D (5 bases each). CDR3 amino acids: CASLWRLGDYEQYF. CDR3 nucleotides: TGTGCCAGCTTGTGGCGTTTGGGGGACTACGAGCAGTACTTC.